This TCR beta chain was identified in a study of OX40 agonist ivuxolimab in advanced cancers. The study's findings and limits: Clonal expansion by week 6 occurred in CD4+ and CD8+ blood T cells (at 0.1 to 3.0 mg/kg).

If patients had autoimmune disease history or systemic immunosuppression, they were excluded. This clone has only one observation. The antigen remains undetermined. The table came from immunoSEQ multiplex PCR; TCRdb's copy has only in-frame clones and leaves some out. The data show approximately 76,000 clones, roughly 90% seen once. Germline values: CDR1 KGHSH, CDR2 LQKENI. The V end was cut by 6 bases, the J end by 6 bases, with 18 bases between. The CDR3 covers 15 residues. The V call is TRBV18, the J call TRBJ2-1; perhaps D is TRBD1 or TRBD2 (6 bases each). The sample was CD4+ or CD8+ T cells sorted from blood, taken in a trial of the OX40 agonist ivuxolimab. This sequence originates from an adult with an advanced solid tumor such as melanoma, head and neck, liver or kidney cancer. CDR3 amino acids: CASSPTRQAPNEQFF. The DNA of the CDR3 is TGTGCCAGCTCCCCGACTAGACAGGCACCCAATGAGCAGTTCTTC.